This TCR beta chain was observed in a study of blood T cell repertoires in COVID-19. Study context: The analysed material was cDNA or gDNA that came from T cells, B-cell-depleted T cells, or PBMCs.

Original processing notes: Cell counts per sample came from amplifying reference gene primers. Method: immunoSEQ multiplex PCR; TCRdb's copy keeps in-frame clones and lacks some. V and J calls and clone size are as listed in that table; D and trimming were resolved from the DNA. This sample has 84,000 or so clones; 70% to 85% occur once, and the top ten carry 10% to 12%. The V gene's germline CDR1 is SGHTA and CDR2 FQGNSA. The CDR3 runs 14 residues. V gave up 5 bases and J gave up 7 bases, with 15 bases separating them. The TCR was taken from a man aged 70-80 years with acute or convalescent COVID-19. V usage is TRBV7-2 and J usage is TRBJ1-5, with D tentatively TRBD1 (6 bases). The specimen sequenced was peripheral blood. Here the CDR3 reads CASSPNRVNQPQHF. The DNA for the CDR3 is TGTGCCAGCAGCCCAAACAGGGTCAACCAGCCCCAGCATTTT. The whole variable domain, filled in from reference TRBV7-2 and TRBJ1-5, reads GAGVSQSPSNKVTEKGKDVELRCDPISGHTALYWYRQSLGQGLEFLIYFQGNSAPDKSGLPSDRFSAERTGGSVSTLTIQRTQQEDSAVYLCASSPNRVNQPQHFGDGTRLSIL.